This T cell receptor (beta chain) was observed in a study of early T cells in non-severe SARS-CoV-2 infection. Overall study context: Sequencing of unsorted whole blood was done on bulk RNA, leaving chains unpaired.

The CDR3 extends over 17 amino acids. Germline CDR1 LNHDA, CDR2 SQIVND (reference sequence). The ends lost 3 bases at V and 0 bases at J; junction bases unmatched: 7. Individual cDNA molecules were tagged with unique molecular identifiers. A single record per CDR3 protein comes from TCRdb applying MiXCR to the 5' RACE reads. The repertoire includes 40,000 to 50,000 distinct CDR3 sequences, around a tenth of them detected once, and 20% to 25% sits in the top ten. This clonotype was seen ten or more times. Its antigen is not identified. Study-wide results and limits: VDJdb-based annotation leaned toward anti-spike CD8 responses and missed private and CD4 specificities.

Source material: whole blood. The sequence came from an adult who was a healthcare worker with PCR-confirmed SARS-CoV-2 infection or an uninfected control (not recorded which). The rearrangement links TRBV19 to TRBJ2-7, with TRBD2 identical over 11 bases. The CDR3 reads CASSIRGTSGGSYEQYF. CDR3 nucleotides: TGTGCCAGTAGTATCCGCGGGACTAGCGGAGGCTCCTACGAGCAGTACTTC.